This T cell receptor (beta chain) originates from a study of blood T cell repertoires in COVID-19. Clones were read by immunoSEQ multiplex PCR, and TCRdb kept only the in-frame ones, dropping some. The sample contains 310,000 or so clones, 85% to 90% of which appear only once. V lost 2 bases and J 3 bases, leaving 7 bases between the germline ends. From germline, CDR1 is SGHTA and CDR2 FQGNSA. This CDR3 has 13 residues. The chain combines TRBV7-2 with TRBJ1-1; D uncertain. The source is a man between 65 and 85 years old with acute or convalescent COVID-19. The sequenced material came from peripheral blood. CDR3 region: CASSLMRDTEAFF. CDR3 coding DNA: TGTGCCAGCAGCTTAATGAGGGACACTGAAGCTTTCTTT.